This T cell receptor (beta chain) came from a study of T cell changes during pregnancy in multiple sclerosis. Method: immunoSEQ multiplex PCR; TCRdb's copy keeps in-frame clones and lacks some. The sample records about 52,000 clones, approximately 92% being singletons. V lost 5 bases and J 2 bases, leaving 8 bases between the germline ends. This CDR3 is 13 amino acids long. Germline V gene lookup returns CDR1 MGHDK and CDR2 SYGVNS. The sequence came from a female donor with multiple sclerosis, enrolled in a pregnancy study. The sample was CD4+ T cells from peripheral blood mononuclear cells, taken in the third trimester of pregnancy. The chain carries TRBV25-1 and TRBJ2-3; TRBD2 is a possible D gene (6 bases). CDR3 DNA: TGTGCCAGCAGTCGGGAGCTCACAGATACGCAGTATTTT. It yields the protein CASSRELTDTQYF.